This T cell receptor beta chain is drawn from a study of shared clonotypes between healthy human individuals. Regarding the study as a whole: A small donor pool kept down the genetic and exposure-history diversity that was represented.

This was a deep-level run. Genomic DNA from each subset was divided evenly over several immunoSEQ plates. The assay was immunoSEQ multiplex PCR, and TCRdb's table has in-frame clones only and misses some. Here the sample spans roughly 490,000 clones, about three quarters being singletons. The V gene's germline CDR1 is MNHNS and CDR2 SASEGT. V was pared by 0 bases and J by 6 bases, with 1 base of the junction left unmatched. This CDR3 comprises 14 residues. Of note for this clone: What it binds is not known.

Unsorted material relied on about 100 million PBMCs as the source of genomic DNA. This chain links TRBV6-1 with TRBJ2-2; TRBD1 agrees at 7 bases. Sequencing was performed on PBMCs. The receptor was isolated from a woman in her 40s in good health. Some clones in this sample may be carry-over from other donors' samples. The CDR3 region is CASSEATGSGELFF. In DNA form, the CDR3 reads TGTGCCAGCAGTGAAGCGACAGGGTCCGGGGAGCTGTTTTTT.